Here is one T cell receptor beta chain with its context. The target antigen is unknown. The data originate from a study of cytomegalovirus exposure and HLA in healthy donors. Across the study: Around four fifths of around 400 genotyped donors fell in the Caucasian-associated ancestry cluster. Study-level findings and limits: On later analysis, the bulk of CMV-associated TCR beta chains appeared to be HLA-restricted. Later, an analysis found that common viral pathogens appeared to be linked with several of the most significant clusters.

13 Jbeta primers and 60 Vbeta primers were used for the PCR. Source study methods: In a later analysis, 79 million or so unique TCR beta chains included roughly 11 million shared by two or more donors. Some clones are missing from TCRdb's copy, which holds only in-frame ones; the method was immunoSEQ multiplex PCR. Clone size and the V and J calls come from that table; the DNA yielded D and trimming. The sample holds over 90,000 clones, 60% to 85% seen once. V shed 1 base and J shed 2 bases, with 9 bases lying between them. The germline CDR1 and CDR2 sequences are GTSNPN and SVGIG (reference sequence). This CDR3 is built from 14 residues.

The rearrangement joins TRBV30 to TRBJ1-5, with D tentatively TRBD1 (5 bases). The source is a man aged 45 to 65 in good health and CMV-seropositive. The sequenced material came from PBMCs. Here the CDR3 reads CAWSEGNGNQPQHF. The CDR3 coding sequence is TGTGCCTGGAGTGAGGGGAACGGCAATCAGCCCCAGCATTTT.